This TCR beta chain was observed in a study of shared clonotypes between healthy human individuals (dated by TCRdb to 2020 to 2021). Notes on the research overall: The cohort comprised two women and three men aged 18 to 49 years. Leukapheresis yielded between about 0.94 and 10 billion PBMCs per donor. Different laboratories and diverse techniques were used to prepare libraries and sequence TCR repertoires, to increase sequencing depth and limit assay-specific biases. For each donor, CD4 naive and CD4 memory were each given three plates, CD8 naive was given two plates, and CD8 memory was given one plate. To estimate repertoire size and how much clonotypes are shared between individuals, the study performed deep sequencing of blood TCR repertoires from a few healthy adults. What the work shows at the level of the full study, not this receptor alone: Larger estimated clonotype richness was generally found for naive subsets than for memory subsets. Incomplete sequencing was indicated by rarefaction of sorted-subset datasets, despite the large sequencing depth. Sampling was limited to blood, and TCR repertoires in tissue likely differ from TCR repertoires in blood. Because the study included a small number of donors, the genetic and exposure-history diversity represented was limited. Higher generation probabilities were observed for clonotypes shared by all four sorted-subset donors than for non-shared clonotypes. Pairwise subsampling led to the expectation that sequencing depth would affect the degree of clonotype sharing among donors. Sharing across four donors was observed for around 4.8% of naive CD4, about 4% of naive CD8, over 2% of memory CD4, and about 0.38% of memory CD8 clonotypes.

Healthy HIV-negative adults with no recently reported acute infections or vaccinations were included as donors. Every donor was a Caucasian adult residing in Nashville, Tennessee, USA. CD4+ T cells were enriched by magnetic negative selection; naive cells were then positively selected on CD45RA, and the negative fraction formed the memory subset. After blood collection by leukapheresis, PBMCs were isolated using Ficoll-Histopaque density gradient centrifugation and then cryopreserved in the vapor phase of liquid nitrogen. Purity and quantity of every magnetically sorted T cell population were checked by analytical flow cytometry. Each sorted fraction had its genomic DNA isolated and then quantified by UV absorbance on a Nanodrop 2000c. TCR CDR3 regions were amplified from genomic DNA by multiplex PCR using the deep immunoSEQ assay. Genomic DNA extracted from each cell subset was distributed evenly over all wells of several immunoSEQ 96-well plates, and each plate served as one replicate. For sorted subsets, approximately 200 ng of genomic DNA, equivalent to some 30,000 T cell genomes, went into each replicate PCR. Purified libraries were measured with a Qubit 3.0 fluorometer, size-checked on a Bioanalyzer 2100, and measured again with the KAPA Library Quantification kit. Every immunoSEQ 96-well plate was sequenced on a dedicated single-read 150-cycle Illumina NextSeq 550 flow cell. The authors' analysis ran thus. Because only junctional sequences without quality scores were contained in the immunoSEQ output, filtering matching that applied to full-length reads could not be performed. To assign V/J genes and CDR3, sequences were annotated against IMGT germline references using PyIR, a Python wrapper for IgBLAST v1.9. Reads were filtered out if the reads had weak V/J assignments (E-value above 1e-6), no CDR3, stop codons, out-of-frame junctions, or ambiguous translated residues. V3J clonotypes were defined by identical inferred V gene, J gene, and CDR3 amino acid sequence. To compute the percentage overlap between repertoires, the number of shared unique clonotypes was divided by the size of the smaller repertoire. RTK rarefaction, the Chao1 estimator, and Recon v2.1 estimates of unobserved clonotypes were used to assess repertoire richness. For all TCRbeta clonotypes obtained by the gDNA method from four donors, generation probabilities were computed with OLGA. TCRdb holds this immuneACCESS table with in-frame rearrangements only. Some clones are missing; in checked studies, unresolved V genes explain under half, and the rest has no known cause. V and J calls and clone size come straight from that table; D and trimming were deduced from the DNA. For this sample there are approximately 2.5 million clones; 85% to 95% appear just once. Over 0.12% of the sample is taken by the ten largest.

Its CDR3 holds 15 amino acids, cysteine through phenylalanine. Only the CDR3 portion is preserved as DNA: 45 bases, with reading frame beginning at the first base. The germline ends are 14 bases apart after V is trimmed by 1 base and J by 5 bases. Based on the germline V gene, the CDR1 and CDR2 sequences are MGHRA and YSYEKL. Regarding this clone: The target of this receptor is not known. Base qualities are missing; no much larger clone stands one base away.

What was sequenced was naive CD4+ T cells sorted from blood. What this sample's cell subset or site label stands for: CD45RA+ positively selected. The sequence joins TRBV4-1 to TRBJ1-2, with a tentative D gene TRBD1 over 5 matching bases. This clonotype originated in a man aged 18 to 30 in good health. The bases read TGCGCCAGCAGCCAAGGGACAAAACCCCAATATGGCTACACCTTC. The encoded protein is CASSQGTKPQYGYTF.